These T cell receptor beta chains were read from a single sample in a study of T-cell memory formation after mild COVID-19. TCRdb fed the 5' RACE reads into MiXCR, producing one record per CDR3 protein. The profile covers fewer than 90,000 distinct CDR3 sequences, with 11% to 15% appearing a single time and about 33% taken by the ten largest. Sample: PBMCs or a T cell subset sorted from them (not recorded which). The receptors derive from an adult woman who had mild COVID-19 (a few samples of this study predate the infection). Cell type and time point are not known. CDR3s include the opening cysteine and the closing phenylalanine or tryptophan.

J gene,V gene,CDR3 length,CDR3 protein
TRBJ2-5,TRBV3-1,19,CASRTGRLGVVEVLETQYF
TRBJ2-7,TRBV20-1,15,CSARGVLHTSYEQYF
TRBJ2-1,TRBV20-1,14,CSASRQGPYNEQFF
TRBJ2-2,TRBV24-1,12,CATSWGTGELFF
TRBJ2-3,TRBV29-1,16,CSVPTTGRWGTDTQYF
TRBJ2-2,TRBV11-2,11,CAIQITGELFF
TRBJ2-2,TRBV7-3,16,CASSLSGGGRTGELFF
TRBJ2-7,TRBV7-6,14,CASSLKGTSYEQYF
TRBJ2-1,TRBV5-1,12,CASWEGGGEQFF
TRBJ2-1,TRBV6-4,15,CASSPGQGPYNEQFF
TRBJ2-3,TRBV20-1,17,CSAWGVGSGRIPDTQYF
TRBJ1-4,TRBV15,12,CATSGDRAELFF
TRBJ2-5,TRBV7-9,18,CASSSLDLLAGGGETQYF
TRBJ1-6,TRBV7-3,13,CASSLEGNSPLHF
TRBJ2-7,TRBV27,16,CASSNHWGTGRTEQYF
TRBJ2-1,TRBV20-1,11,CSARALNEQFF
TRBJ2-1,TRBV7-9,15,CASSYGTGVYNEQFF
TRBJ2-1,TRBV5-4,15,CASSLRTGIYNEQFF
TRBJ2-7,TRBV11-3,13,CASRSLETYEQYF
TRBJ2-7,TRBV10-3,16,CAISDRDRGHSYEQYF
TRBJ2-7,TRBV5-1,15,CASSSSRTASYEQYF
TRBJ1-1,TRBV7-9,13,CASSPPGAAEAFF
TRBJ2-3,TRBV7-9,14,CASSHRQGPDTQYF
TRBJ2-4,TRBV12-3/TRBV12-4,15,CASRERTRARNIQYF
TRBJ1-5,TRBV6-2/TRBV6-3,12,CASATANQPQHF
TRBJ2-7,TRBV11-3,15,CASSPQGGMSYEQYF
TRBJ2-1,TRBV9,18,CASSVNPQAGSSYNEQFF
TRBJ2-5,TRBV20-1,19,CSAKIIPGLAGGTEETQYF
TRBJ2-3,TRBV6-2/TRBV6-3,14,CASSGTGSTDTQYF
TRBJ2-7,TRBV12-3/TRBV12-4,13,CASSLLQGYEQYF
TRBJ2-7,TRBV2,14,CASSWERSSYEQYF
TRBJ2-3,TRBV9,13,CASSGTNGDTQYF
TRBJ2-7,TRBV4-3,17,CASSQDWTSGTSYEQYF
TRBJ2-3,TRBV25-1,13,CASSEMPEHTQYF
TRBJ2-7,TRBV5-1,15,CASRPEGAGYYEQYF
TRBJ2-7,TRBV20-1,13,CSAGTSGYYEQYF
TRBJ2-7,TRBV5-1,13,CASSPPSANEQYF
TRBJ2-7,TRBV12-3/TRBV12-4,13,CASSLSGFYEQYF
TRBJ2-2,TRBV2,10,CATGGGKLFF
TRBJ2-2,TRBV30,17,CAWTNTVEGPYTGELFF
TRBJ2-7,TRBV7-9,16,CASSSPTGTGPHEQYF
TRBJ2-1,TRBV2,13,CASTGPSVDEQFF
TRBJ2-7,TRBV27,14,CASSPGTGVLEQYF
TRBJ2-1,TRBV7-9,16,CASSLAVEREWHEQFF
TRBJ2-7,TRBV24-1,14,CATSDPQGGHEQYF
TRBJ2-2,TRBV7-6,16,CASSPRQGPNTGELFF
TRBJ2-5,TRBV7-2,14,CASSLGLVGETQYF
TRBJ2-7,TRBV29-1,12,CSVRDGKGQSYF
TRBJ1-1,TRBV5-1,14,CASSLGRENTEAFF
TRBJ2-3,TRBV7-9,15,CASTPGAGSLDTQYF
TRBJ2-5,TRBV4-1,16,CASSHPRTGGSETQYF
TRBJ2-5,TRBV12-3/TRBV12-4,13,CASSSRTKETQYF
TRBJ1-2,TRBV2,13,CASSDRTVYGYTF
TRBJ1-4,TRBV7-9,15,CASSGFGATNEKLFF
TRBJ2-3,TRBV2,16,CASSEWTGGGTDTQYF
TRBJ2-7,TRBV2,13,CASSQAPSYEQYF